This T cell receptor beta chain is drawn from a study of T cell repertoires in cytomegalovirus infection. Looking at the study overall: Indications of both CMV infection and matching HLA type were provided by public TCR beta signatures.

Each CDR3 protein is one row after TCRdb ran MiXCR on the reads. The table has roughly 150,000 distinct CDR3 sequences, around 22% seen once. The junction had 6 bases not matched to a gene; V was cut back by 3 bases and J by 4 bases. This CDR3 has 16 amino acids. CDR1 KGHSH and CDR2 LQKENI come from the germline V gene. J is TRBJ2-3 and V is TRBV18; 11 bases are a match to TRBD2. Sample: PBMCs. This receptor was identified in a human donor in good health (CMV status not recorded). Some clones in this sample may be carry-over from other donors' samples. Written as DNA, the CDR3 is TGTGCCAGCTCACCCCCGGGACTAGCGGCTCCAGATACGCAGTATTTT. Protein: CASSPPGLAAPDTQYF.